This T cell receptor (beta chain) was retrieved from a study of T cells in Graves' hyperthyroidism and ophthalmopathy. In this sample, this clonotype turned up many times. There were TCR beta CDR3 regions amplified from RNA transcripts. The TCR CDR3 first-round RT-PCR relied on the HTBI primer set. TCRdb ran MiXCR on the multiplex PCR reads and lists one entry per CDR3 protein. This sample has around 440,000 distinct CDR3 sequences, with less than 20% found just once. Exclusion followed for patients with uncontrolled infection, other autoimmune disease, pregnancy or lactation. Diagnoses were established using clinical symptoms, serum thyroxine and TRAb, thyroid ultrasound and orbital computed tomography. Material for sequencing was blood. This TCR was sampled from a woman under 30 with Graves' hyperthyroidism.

CDR3 protein: CASSLRAGGQAFF. CDR3 nucleotides: TGTGCCAGCAGTTTAAGGGCAGGTGGGCAAGCTTTCTTT. The chain couples TRBV12-3 or TRBV12-4 to TRBJ1-1; D is undetermined. Between the trimmed V and J ends, which lost 2 bases and 9 bases, there was a span of 13 bases. This CDR3 is built from 13 residues.